The 7 T cell receptor beta chains reported below all come from one sample, sequenced in a study of shared clonotypes between healthy human individuals. The table came from immunoSEQ multiplex PCR; TCRdb's copy has only in-frame clones and leaves some out. The sample gives some 650,000 clones, around 97% of which show up once; roughly 0.05% is in the top ten. Specimen: naive CD4+ T cells sorted from blood. Subset of the sample: CD45RA+ positively selected. Receptor source: a woman in her twenties or thirties in good health.

This chain uses TRBV9 with TRBJ2-5; the D is unclear. Looked up from germline, CDR1 is SGDLS and CDR2 is YYNGEE. The CDR3 runs to 15 residues. The V gene lost 0 bases and the J gene lost 2 bases, with 11 bases spanning the gap. For the CDR3, the DNA is TGTGCCAGCAGCGTAGGGGTGTCGGGTCAAGAGACCCAGTACTTC. This gives the protein CASSVGVSGQETQYF.

CDR3 in amino acids: CASTVGGNTGELFF. CDR3 bases: TGTGCCAGCACGGTCGGGGGGAACACCGGGGAGCTGTTTTTT. The chain employs TRBV28 and TRBJ2-2; the D gene is possibly TRBD2 (6 bases). The germline CDR1 and CDR2 sequences are MDHEN and SYDVKM. Trimming removed 7 bases at V and 1 base at J, with 10 bases between. CDR3 length: 14 amino acids.

The chain joins TRBV2 to TRBJ2-2, with D possibly being TRBD2 (5 bases). This CDR3 region has 15 residues. CDR1 and CDR2 (germline): SNHLY, FYNNEI. V shed 7 bases and J shed 0 bases, with 12 bases lying between them. This chain's CDR3 is CASKGLASNTGELFF. CDR3 bases: TGTGCCAGCAAGGGTCTAGCCTCGAACACCGGGGAGCTGTTTTTT.

This chain joins TRBV5-1 and TRBJ1-4; D remains unclear. The ends were cut back, 0 bases at V and 8 bases at J, with 17 bases in the middle. The CDR3 is 16 amino acids. Germline-derived CDR1 and CDR2 are SGHRS and YFSETQ. Here the CDR3 DNA reads TGCGCCAGCAGCTTGGGGGCCCTTGGGGAAGAAGAAAAACTGTTTTTT. Translating gives CASSLGALGEEEKLFF.

This chain joins TRBV11-2 and TRBJ2-1; 7 bases match TRBD2. J gave up 0 bases and V 6 bases, and 5 bases lay outside the gene matches. Germline lookup yields CDR1 SGHAT and CDR2 FQNNGV. The CDR3 runs to 15 residues. Written as DNA, the CDR3 is TGTGCCAGCAGTTGGCGGGGGAGCTCCTACAATGAGCAGTTCTTC. This gives the protein CASSWRGSSYNEQFF.

V gene TRBV7-9 combines with J gene TRBJ2-1; 7 nucleotides agree with TRBD2. Trimming took 5 bases from V and 5 from J; bases not matched to a gene: 9. CDR1 is SEHNR and CDR2 is FQNEAQ in the germline V gene (reference sequence). This CDR3 comprises 15 residues. The CDR3 DNA sequence: TGTGCCAGCAGCCGGATGGCCAGCGGGGACAATGAGCAGTTCTTC. Its protein product is CASSRMASGDNEQFF.

The rearrangement uses TRBV6-5 and TRBJ2-5, with D possibly being TRBD1 (6 bases). The CDR3 covers 13 residues. The V end was cut by 7 bases, the J end by 9 bases, with 18 bases between. Germline assignment: CDR1 MNHEY and CDR2 SVGAGI. CDR3 region: CASTSGVVRAQYF. For the CDR3, the DNA is TGTGCCAGCACCTCAGGGGTGGTCCGGGCCCAGTACTTC.